What follows are 21 T cell receptor beta chains derived from one specimen sequenced in a study of blood T cell repertoires in COVID-19. Libraries were prepared by immunoSEQ multiplex PCR; TCRdb keeps only in-frame clonotypes and omits some of them. The sample contains 250,000 to 350,000 clones, roughly 90% of which appear only once. Sequences were obtained from peripheral blood. Source of these receptors: a woman under 40 with COVID-19, enrolled during active disease.

V and J are TRBV9 and TRBJ2-7; TRBD1 agrees at 7 bases. This CDR3 is built from 14 residues. In germline, CDR1 is SGDLS, CDR2 YYNGEE. J was trimmed by 6 bases and V by 4 bases; bases with no gene match: 10. This CDR3 reads CASSIRDSNVEQYF. The CDR3 nucleotides read TGTGCCAGCAGCATCCGGGACAGTAACGTCGAGCAGTACTTC.

The chain's CDR3 is CASNKAGGTEQYF. CDR3 DNA: TGTGCCAGCAATAAAGCGGGAGGGACCGAGCAGTACTTC. The J gene is TRBJ2-7, the V gene TRBV11-2; TRBD2 agrees at 10 bases. CDR1 SGHAT and CDR2 FQNNGV come from the germline V gene. This CDR3 has 13 amino acids. Germline trimming cut 7 bases from V and 6 bases from J; bases unmatched to any gene: 6. Full variable domain (rest looked up from reference TRBV11-2 and TRBJ2-7): EAGVAQSPRYKIIEKRQSVAFWCNPISGHATLYWYQQILGQGPKLLIQFQNNGVVDDSQLPKDRFSAERLKGVDSTLKIQPAKLEDSAVYLCASNKAGGTEQYFGPGTRLTVT.

The chain is built from TRBV19 and TRBJ2-7, with TRBD1 as a possible D gene (6 bases). Trimming shortened V by 3 bases and J by 1 base, and 13 bases separated the two germline ends. The CDR3 sequence is 15 residues long. Germline-derived CDR1 and CDR2 are LNHDA and SQIVND (reference sequence). The CDR3 region is CASSIAHRASYEQYF. The CDR3 bases are TGTGCCAGTAGTATCGCCCACAGGGCGTCCTACGAGCAGTACTTC.

The V gene is TRBV6-1, the J gene TRBJ1-1; the D gene is possibly TRBD1 (6 bases). This CDR3 is 14 amino acids long. V gave up 3 bases and J gave up 1 base, with 9 bases separating them. Germline values: CDR1 MNHNS, CDR2 SASEGT. CDR3 DNA sequence: TGTGCCAGCAGTGACCCACAGGGGAACACTGAAGCTTTCTTT. Translation gives CASSDPQGNTEAFF.

The V gene is TRBV7-9, the J gene TRBJ1-1; 7 bases are a match to TRBD1. Per the germline V gene, CDR1 is SEHNR and CDR2 is FQNEAQ (reference sequence). The CDR3 length is 14 residues. The ends lost 5 bases at V and 7 bases at J; junction bases unmatched: 10. The CDR3 DNA follows: TGTGCCAGCAGCCAATTAGGCAGGGGGATTGAAGCTTTCTTT. This codes for CASSQLGRGIEAFF.

The chain is built from TRBV6-5 and TRBJ2-7; no definite D call. Trimming took 0 bases from V and 7 from J, leaving 13 bases between them. CDR1 is MNHEY and CDR2 is SVGAGI in the germline V gene. The CDR3 is made up of 14 amino acids. CDR3 residues: CASSYSAEPREQYF. DNA for the CDR3: TGTGCCAGCAGTTACTCCGCCGAACCCAGAGAGCAGTACTTC.

This chain links TRBV5-1 with TRBJ2-1; tentative D call: TRBD1 (6 bases). The CDR3 has 14 amino acids. V shed 4 bases and J shed 2 bases, with 10 bases lying between them. The germline V gene has CDR1 SGHRS and CDR2 YFSETQ. The CDR3 region is CASSPGTTYNEQFF. Written as DNA, the CDR3 is TGCGCCAGCAGCCCGGGGACAACCTACAATGAGCAGTTCTTC.

CDR3 coding DNA: TGTGCCAGCAGCTTAAGGCTAGCGACTAGCACAGATACGCAGTATTTT. It translates to CASSLRLATSTDTQYF. The rearrangement joins TRBV11-2 to TRBJ2-3; the D gene is possibly TRBD2 (6 bases). V was cut by 2 bases and J by 0 bases, with 12 bases left in between. The CDR3 spans 16 residues. The V gene's germline CDR1 is SGHAT and CDR2 FQNNGV.

The CDR3 reads CSVAGGDEQYF. As DNA, the CDR3 is TGCAGCGTCGCCGGGGGGGACGAGCAGTACTTC. The genes are TRBV29-1 and TRBJ2-7; TRBD2 aligns across 8 bases. Trimming at V came to 6 bases and at J to 5 bases, leaving 3 bases not matched to a gene. CDR3 length: 11 amino acids. Germline loops: CDR1 SQVTM, CDR2 ANQGSEA.

This sequence joins TRBV6-1 and TRBJ2-1; 12 positions match TRBD2. This CDR3 is built from 16 residues. Trimming at V came to 4 bases and at J to 10 bases, leaving 11 bases not matched to a gene. Germline lookup yields CDR1 MNHNS and CDR2 SASEGT. CDR3 protein: CASSVLAGGRISEQFF. Written as DNA, the CDR3 is TGTGCCAGCAGTGTCCTAGCGGGAGGGCGTATAAGCGAGCAGTTCTTC.

The chain is built from TRBV11-3 and TRBJ2-5; no clear D. Germline CDR1 and CDR2: SGHNT and YENEEA. Between the trimmed V and J ends, which lost 5 bases and 4 bases, there was a span of 8 bases. The CDR3 sequence is 12 residues long. The CDR3 is CASSITRETQYF. CDR3 nucleotide sequence: TGTGCCAGCAGCATCACTCGAGAGACCCAGTACTTC.

The chain carries TRBV19 and TRBJ2-3; no reliable D call. Between the trimmed V and J ends, which lost 8 bases and 3 bases, there was a span of 15 bases. Germline V gene lookup returns CDR1 LNHDA and CDR2 SQIVND (reference sequence). The CDR3 has 14 amino acids. Here the CDR3 reads CASRNWRQTDTQYF. CDR3 nucleotide sequence: TGTGCCAGTCGAAACTGGCGGCAAACAGATACGCAGTATTTT.

The count of this clone is one. In DNA, the CDR3 is TGTGCCTGGAGTGTACTTAACTATGGCTACACCTTC. This codes for CAWSVLNYGYTF. The V gene is TRBV30, the J gene TRBJ1-2; D remains ambiguous. The V end was cut by 0 bases, the J end by 1 base, with 3 bases between. There are 12 residues in the CDR3. Germline V CDR1 and CDR2: GTSNPN, SVGIG (reference sequence).

The chain combines TRBV7-6 with TRBJ2-5, with D maybe TRBD1 (6 bases). This CDR3 is 14 amino acids long. Germline values: CDR1 SGHVS, CDR2 FNYEAQ. The V end lost 5 bases, the J end lost 6 bases, and 16 bases lay between the germline ends. The CDR3 reads CASSATGQTKTQYF. The CDR3 DNA reads TGTGCCAGCAGCGCGACAGGTCAAACGAAGACCCAGTACTTC.

This clone showed up just once. This chain uses TRBV28 with TRBJ2-7, with 7 bases lining up with TRBD1. Germline trimming cut 6 bases from V and 6 bases from J; bases unmatched to any gene: 5. Germline values: CDR1 MDHEN, CDR2 SYDVKM. The CDR3 extends over 12 amino acids. The CDR3 DNA follows: TGTGCCAGCAGCCCCACAGGGGTCGAGCAGTACTTC. Its protein is CASSPTGVEQYF.

This chain joins TRBV9 and TRBJ2-5; D unclear. Between the trimmed V and J ends, which lost 4 bases and 2 bases, there was a span of 12 bases. The CDR3 contains 14 residues. CDR1 SGDLS and CDR2 YYNGEE come from the germline V gene. This CDR3 reads CASSPEERQETQYF. The CDR3 coding sequence is TGTGCCAGCAGCCCCGAGGAGCGACAAGAGACCCAGTACTTC.

The chain links TRBV29-1 to TRBJ1-1; 7 nucleotides align to TRBD1. V lost 2 bases and J lost 7; bases outside the gene matches: 7. CDR1 is SQVTM and CDR2 is ANQGSEA in the germline V gene. CDR3 length: 13 residues. CDR3 residues: CSVEQGGVGEAFF. DNA of the CDR3: TGCAGCGTTGAACAGGGGGGAGTGGGTGAAGCTTTCTTT.

This chain joins TRBV19 and TRBJ1-1; TRBD1 matches 7 bases. V shed 9 bases, J shed 0 bases, and the junction held 4 bases outside the gene matches. This CDR3 is 13 amino acids long. The V gene's germline CDR1 is LNHDA and CDR2 SQIVND (reference sequence). CDR3 sequence reads: CASGDRVNTEAFF. Written as DNA, the CDR3 is TGTGCCAGCGGCGACAGGGTGAACACTGAAGCTTTCTTT.

V gene TRBV5-4 combines with J gene TRBJ1-1, with D possibly being TRBD1 (6 bases). Germline V gene lookup returns CDR1 SGHNT and CDR2 YYREEE (reference sequence). The CDR3 sequence is 14 residues long. V was shortened by 0 bases and J by 7 bases, with 13 bases between the two germline ends. This chain's CDR3 is CASSLEVQGLEAFF. The CDR3 nucleotides read TGTGCCAGCAGCTTGGAGGTACAGGGTCTTGAAGCTTTCTTT.

The chain uses TRBV6-5 and TRBJ1-2; TRBD1 is a possible D gene (5 bases). Trimming pared 4 bases from V and 3 bases from J, leaving 9 bases between. This CDR3 has 13 residues. Germline CDR1 MNHEY, CDR2 SVGAGI. The CDR3 sequence: CASSSTGDYGYTF. CDR3 in DNA: TGTGCCAGCAGTTCAACAGGAGACTATGGCTACACCTTC.

The table lists this clone with a few counts. V usage is TRBV30 and J usage is TRBJ2-2, with 11 bases fitting TRBD1. Looked up from germline, CDR1 is GTSNPN and CDR2 is SVGIG (reference sequence). This CDR3 has 15 amino acids. V lost 2 bases to trimming and J lost 4 bases; unmatched junction nucleotides: 3. CDR3 sequence (DNA): TGTGCCTGGAGTTGGACAGGGGGCGTCACCGGGGAGCTGTTTTTT. Amino acid sequence: CAWSWTGGVTGELFF.